This entry lists 12 T cell receptor beta chains sequenced from one sample in a study of shared clonotypes between healthy human individuals. Assay: immunoSEQ multiplex PCR; the TCRdb copy retains only in-frame clones and omits some. The sample has over a million clones; 78% are singletons. Source material: memory CD4+ T cells from PBMCs. As for subset: CD45RA-negative fraction. The source is a man aged 18 to 29 in good health. Some clones in this sample may be carry-over from other donors' samples.

V is TRBV7-3 and J is TRBJ1-4; 8 bases are a match to TRBD1. The CDR3 is made up of 15 amino acids. Trimming took 5 bases from V and 5 from J; bases not matched to a gene: 7. The germline V gene encodes CDR1 SGHTA and CDR2 FQGTGA. The CDR3: CASSVSGGKNEKLFF. The CDR3 nucleotides are TGTGCCAGCAGCGTCTCAGGGGGCAAGAATGAAAAACTGTTTTTT.

The genes are TRBV27 and TRBJ2-1; 7 bases align to TRBD2. CDR1 MNHEY and CDR2 SMNVEV come from the germline V gene (reference sequence). The CDR3 contains 17 residues. V lost 5 bases and J lost 4; bases outside the gene matches: 14. The CDR3: CASSTLWTGGIYNEQFF. In DNA, the CDR3 is TGTGCCAGCAGTACCCTCTGGACGGGAGGTATTTACAATGAGCAGTTCTTC.

The V gene is TRBV5-4, the J gene TRBJ1-4; D may be TRBD1 (5 bases). From germline, CDR1 is SGHNT and CDR2 YYREEE (reference sequence). This CDR3 is 14 amino acids long. V was pared by 2 bases and J by 5 bases, with 10 bases between. In DNA form, the CDR3 reads TGTGCCAGCAGCTTTGGGGGGGTGAATGAAAAACTGTTTTTT. This encodes CASSFGGVNEKLFF.

This clone was recorded many times. The V and J genes are TRBV7-3 and TRBJ2-5; D not resolved. CDR1 is SGHTA, CDR2 FQGTGA, per germline. Trimming took off 5 bases at V and 1 base at J, with 5 bases between the two ends. The CDR3 extends over 12 amino acids. The CDR3, as DNA: TGTGCCAGCAGCGCCCTCCAAGAGACCCAGTACTTC. Residues: CASSALQETQYF.

This clone was picked up one time. The V call is TRBV5-5, the J call TRBJ2-7; 11 bases line up with TRBD2. J lost 3 bases, V lost 5 bases, and 7 bases had no gene match. The CDR3 totals 15 residues. Germline assignment: CDR1 SGHKS and CDR2 YYEKEE (reference sequence). CDR3 coding DNA: TGTGCCAGCAGGGTGACTAGCGGGACCATCTACGAGCAGTACTTC. This encodes CASRVTSGTIYEQYF.

The rearrangement uses TRBV11-1 and TRBJ2-6; maybe TRBD2 (5 bases). CDR1 SGHAT and CDR2 FQDESV come from the germline V gene (reference sequence). Between the trimmed V and J ends, which lost 6 bases and 0 bases, there was a span of 9 bases. This CDR3 contains 15 residues. The DNA for the CDR3 is TGTGCCAGCAGGCCTGGGAGCTCTGGGGCCAACGTCCTGACTTTC. It codes for CASRPGSSGANVLTF.

This chain links TRBV18 with TRBJ1-4; 7 nucleotides agree with TRBD1. V trimming: 8 bases; J trimming: 8 bases; junction bases outside the gene matches: 23. CDR1 is KGHSH, CDR2 LQKENI, per germline. This CDR3 region has 18 residues. CDR3 amino acids: CASDAPGTATRGWEKLFF. CDR3 DNA: TGTGCCAGCGACGCTCCCGGGACAGCAACTCGGGGATGGGAAAAACTGTTTTTT.

V gene TRBV18 combines with J gene TRBJ1-5; D might be TRBD1 (6 bases). The CDR3 is 15 amino acids. V was shortened by 2 bases and J by 9 bases, with 17 bases between the two germline ends. Germline CDR1 is KGHSH and CDR2 is LQKENI. DNA for the CDR3: TGTGCCAGCTCACCAACGGTAGGGGGGCGTCGGCCCCAGCATTTT. Translating gives CASSPTVGGRRPQHF.

There are a few counts of this clone. V usage is TRBV4-1 and J usage is TRBJ2-5, with TRBD2 identical over 11 bases. The germline V gene encodes CDR1 MGHRA and CDR2 YSYEKL. V trimming: 4 bases; J trimming: 2 bases; junction bases outside the gene matches: 3. The CDR3 spans 15 residues. The CDR3 is CASSPGLAEQETQYF. The CDR3 coding sequence is TGCGCCAGCAGCCCGGGACTAGCGGAACAAGAGACCCAGTACTTC.

The chain joins TRBV6-5 to TRBJ2-1, with 11 nucleotides matching TRBD2. CDR3 length: 15 residues. Trimming took 6 bases from V and 3 from J; bases not matched to a gene: 4. Germline assignment: CDR1 MNHEY and CDR2 SVGAGI. The CDR3 nucleotides are TGTGCCAGCAGGGGACTAGCGGTGAACTACAATGAGCAGTTCTTC. This codes for CASRGLAVNYNEQFF.

The chain has TRBV7-2 and TRBJ1-2; TRBD1 agrees at 9 bases. V lost 2 bases, J lost 4 bases, and 5 bases stayed unmatched. Germline V gives CDR1 SGHTA, CDR2 FQGNSA. The CDR3 has 15 residues. In DNA form, the CDR3 reads TGTGCCAGCAGCTTATGGAAGACAGGGGGCTATGGCTACACCTTC. Residues: CASSLWKTGGYGYTF.

This chain uses TRBV28 with TRBJ2-2; possibly TRBD1 for D (5 bases). V lost 7 bases and J 2 bases, leaving 14 bases between the germline ends. The CDR3 contains 15 residues. Germline V gives CDR1 MDHEN, CDR2 SYDVKM. The CDR3 loop is CASIEARANTGELFF. The CDR3 DNA reads as TGTGCCAGCATTGAGGCCAGGGCAAACACCGGGGAGCTGTTTTTT.